This TCR beta chain was profiled in a study of OX40 agonist ivuxolimab in advanced cancers. The study, taken as a whole, reports: Clonal expansion by week 6 occurred in CD4+ and CD8+ blood T cells (at 0.1 to 3.0 mg/kg). Antigens targeted by the expanded peripheral T cells were not determined.

Trimming pared 0 bases from V and 5 bases from J, leaving 5 bases between. CDR1 and CDR2 from the germline V gene are SGDLS and YYNGEE. The CDR3 has 12 residues. Of note for this clone: Its specificity is unknown.

Only in-frame clones appear in the TCRdb table, and some are missing; sequencing was by immunoSEQ multiplex PCR. The sample has roughly 20,000 clones, 85% to 90% seen once. This TCR was sampled from an adult with an advanced solid tumor such as melanoma, head and neck, liver or kidney cancer. Material: CD4+ or CD8+ T cells sorted from blood, obtained in a trial of the OX40 agonist ivuxolimab. This chain links TRBV9 with TRBJ1-1; D ambiguous. CDR3 coding DNA: TGTGCCAGCAGCGTAGCTACAACTGAAGCTTTCTTT. Translating gives CASSVATTEAFF.